The 24 T cell receptor beta chains reported below all come from one sample, sequenced in a study of T cell changes during pregnancy in multiple sclerosis. The protocol was immunoSEQ multiplex PCR, while the TCRdb copy is restricted to in-frame clones and leaves out a portion. The sample includes about 40,000 clones, roughly 91% of them seen just once. The sample was CD8+ T cells from peripheral blood mononuclear cells, taken before pregnancy. The receptors here all came from a female donor with multiple sclerosis, enrolled in a pregnancy study.

CDR3 sequence reads: CASSLEQLQETQYF. CDR3 nucleotides: TGTGCCAGCAGCTTAGAACAGCTTCAAGAGACCCAGTACTTC. This chain uses TRBV7-9 with TRBJ2-5; unclear D gene. The CDR3 loop spans 14 amino acids. Germline CDR1 is SEHNR and CDR2 is FQNEAQ (reference sequence). Trimming stripped 1 base from V and 2 bases from J, with 8 bases between.

CDR3 loop: CASSFQAGGNNYEQYF. Written as DNA, the CDR3 is TGTGCCAGCAGTTTTCAAGCGGGAGGAAATAACTACGAGCAGTACTTC. V is TRBV28 and J is TRBJ2-7, with TRBD2 matching over 9 bases. Germline V gene sequence: CDR1 MDHEN, CDR2 SYDVKM. V shed 3 bases and J 3 bases; nucleotides not matched to a gene: 9. The CDR3 is 16 amino acids.

J is TRBJ2-3 and V is TRBV15; D is possibly TRBD2 (5 bases). CDR1 is LNHNV, CDR2 YYDKDF, per germline (reference sequence). The V end lost 0 bases, the J end lost 4 bases, and 11 bases lay between the germline ends. The CDR3 runs to 15 residues. CDR3 sequence: CATSRDHGIADTQYF. In nucleotides, the CDR3 is TGTGCCACCAGCAGAGATCACGGGATTGCAGATACGCAGTATTTT.

This clone has only one observation. The gene calls are TRBV7-6 and TRBJ2-5; D might be TRBD2 (6 bases). CDR3 size: 14 residues. CDR1 is SGHVS and CDR2 is FNYEAQ in the germline V gene. Trimming took 5 bases from V and 0 from J, leaving 10 bases between them. The CDR3 region has the DNA TGTGCCAGCAGCCACCGACTAGACCAAGAGACCCAGTACTTC. Translation gives CASSHRLDQETQYF. Variable domain in full (rest from reference TRBV7-6 and TRBJ2-5): GAGVSQSPRYKVTKRGQDVALRCDPISGHVSLYWYRQALGQGPEFLTYFNYEAQQDKSGLPNDRFSAERPEGSISTLTIQRTEQRDSAMYRCASSHRLDQETQYFGPGTRLLVL.

The chain is built from TRBV29-1 and TRBJ1-2, with a weak D call TRBD1 (6 bases). The CDR3 runs to 11 residues. The V end lost 6 bases, the J end lost 6 bases, and 11 bases lay between the germline ends. Per germline, CDR1 SQVTM and CDR2 ANQGSEA. The CDR3, as DNA: TGCAGCGTCGGGACAAGGAATGGCTACACCTTC. This encodes CSVGTRNGYTF.

The chain carries TRBV28 and TRBJ1-2, with D possibly TRBD1 on 6 matching bases. Germline CDR1 MDHEN, CDR2 SYDVKM. The CDR3 sequence is 18 residues long. The ends were cut back, 3 bases at V and 4 bases at J, with 24 bases in the middle. The CDR3: CASSFRYRTEKNTYGYTF. CDR3 nucleotide sequence: TGTGCCAGCAGTTTTCGCTACCGGACAGAAAAAAACACCTATGGCTACACCTTC.

The genes are TRBV9 and TRBJ2-1; perhaps TRBD2 as D (5 bases). Trimming removed 1 base from V and 4 bases from J, with 12 bases in between. The CDR3 has 15 residues. Germline V gives CDR1 SGDLS, CDR2 YYNGEE. CDR3 coding DNA: TGTGCCAGCAGCGTACAACCGGGCGGGTACAATGAGCAGTTCTTC. Translated, it gives CASSVQPGGYNEQFF.

The V call is TRBV19, the J call TRBJ2-1; D gene uncertain. CDR1 is LNHDA and CDR2 is SQIVND in the germline V gene (reference sequence). There are 12 residues in the CDR3. Trimming removed 3 bases from V and 5 bases from J, with 5 bases in between. The CDR3 nucleotides read TGTGCCAGTAGTATTCTTGACAATGAGCAGTTCTTC. Its protein product is CASSILDNEQFF. The entire variable domain, with the rest obtained from reference TRBV19 and TRBJ2-1, is as follows: DGGITQSPKYLFRKEGQNVTLSCEQNLNHDAMYWYRQDPGQGLRLIYYSQIVNDFQKGDIAEGYSVSREKKESFPLTVTSAQKNPTAFYLCASSILDNEQFFGPGTRLTVL.

The V and J genes are TRBV29-1 and TRBJ2-5; weak D call: TRBD2 (5 bases). The germline V gene has CDR1 SQVTM and CDR2 ANQGSEA. Trimming left V 3 bases short and J 2 bases short, with 25 bases between. This CDR3 is 18 amino acids long. The CDR3 protein is CSVEHAGLASTIQETQYF. CDR3 sequence (DNA): TGCAGCGTTGAGCACGCGGGTTTGGCTTCTACTATTCAAGAGACCCAGTACTTC.

The chain joins TRBV29-1 to TRBJ2-5; 7 nucleotides match TRBD2. CDR1 and CDR2 (germline): SQVTM, ANQGSEA. The CDR3 covers 12 residues. V trimming: 8 bases; J trimming: 2 bases; junction bases outside the gene matches: 5. CDR3 region: CSFQRGQETQYF. The DNA of the CDR3 is TGCAGCTTCCAGCGGGGTCAAGAGACCCAGTACTTC.

The rearrangement uses TRBV7-2 and TRBJ2-1, with 10 bases aligning to TRBD2. The CDR3 extends over 15 amino acids. Germline assignment: CDR1 SGHTA and CDR2 FQGNSA. The trim removed 5 bases at V and 4 bases at J, leaving 5 bases unmatched. The CDR3 region has the DNA TGTGCCAGCAGCCCCTTAGCGGGGGGATACAATGAGCAGTTCTTC. This translates into CASSPLAGGYNEQFF.

This sequence joins TRBV7-9 and TRBJ1-2; D is undetermined. The CDR3 spans 14 residues. Germline assignment: CDR1 SEHNR and CDR2 FQNEAQ (reference sequence). Trimming stripped 5 bases from V and 8 bases from J, with 18 bases between. The CDR3 is CASSAPGSGIGYTF. Here the CDR3 DNA reads TGTGCCAGCAGCGCCCCGGGTAGCGGGATAGGCTACACCTTC.

V gene TRBV14 combines with J gene TRBJ2-3; D uncertain. Looked up from germline, CDR1 is SGHDN and CDR2 is FVKESK. The CDR3 consists of 15 residues. The ends were cut back, 0 bases at V and 2 bases at J, with 9 bases in the middle. Written as DNA, the CDR3 is TGTGCCAGCAGCCAAGAGAGCCGTTACACAGATACGCAGTATTTT. Amino acids: CASSQESRYTDTQYF. The variable domain in full, completed from reference TRBV14 and TRBJ2-3, reads EAGVTQFPSHSVIEKGQTVTLRCDPISGHDNLYWYRRVMGKEIKFLLHFVKESKQDESGMPNNRFLAERTGGTYSTLKVQPAELEDSGVYFCASSQESRYTDTQYFGPGTRLTVL.

The gene calls are TRBV11-2 and TRBJ2-1, with D unresolved. The length of the CDR3 is 12 residues. Trimming removed 1 base at V and 13 bases at J, with 11 bases between. CDR1 and CDR2 from the germline V gene are SGHAT and FQNNGV. CDR3 amino acids: CASSLGQSLQFF. The CDR3 nucleotides read TGTGCCAGCAGCTTAGGTCAGTCCCTTCAGTTCTTC.

The rearrangement joins TRBV4-3 to TRBJ2-7; 9 nucleotides match TRBD2. Germline CDR1 is LGHNA and CDR2 is YSLEER. The CDR3 sequence is 15 residues long. The trim removed 1 base at V and 6 bases at J, leaving 7 bases unmatched. CDR3 sequence: CASSQGGTSSGEQYF. The CDR3 nucleotides read TGCGCCAGCAGCCAAGGGGGGACTAGCTCTGGCGAGCAGTACTTC.

The rearrangement uses TRBV5-1 and TRBJ2-3; TRBD2 aligns across 9 bases. V was pared by 2 bases and J by 5 bases, with 24 bases of the junction left unmatched. The CDR3 length is 21 residues. Germline CDR1 SGHRS, CDR2 YFSETQ. DNA for the CDR3: TGCGCCAGCAGCTTTCCCCGGGACGGCGCTAGCGGGGCGAGTTCGGGAGATACGCAGTATTTT. Amino acid sequence: CASSFPRDGASGASSGDTQYF.

The rearrangement joins TRBV4-1 to TRBJ2-1; D might be TRBD2 (6 bases). This CDR3 region has 17 residues. Germline CDR1 reads MGHRA; CDR2 reads YSYEKL. Trimming took 1 base from V and 4 from J, leaving 17 bases between them. The CDR3 spells CASSQASSVSWYNEQFF. The CDR3 DNA reads TGCGCCAGCAGCCAAGCCTCTAGCGTGAGTTGGTACAATGAGCAGTTCTTC.

This chain joins TRBV7-9 and TRBJ2-7, with D possibly being TRBD2 (5 bases). Germline V CDR1 and CDR2: SEHNR, FQNEAQ (reference sequence). Trimming cost V 3 bases and J 4 bases, with 10 bases left between them. There are 13 residues in the CDR3. CDR3 region: CASSFVGVYEQYF. As DNA, the CDR3 is TGTGCCAGCAGCTTTGTCGGGGTATACGAGCAGTACTTC.

The rearrangement links TRBV10-3 to TRBJ2-5; weak D call: TRBD1 (6 bases). The germline V gene has CDR1 ENHRY and CDR2 SYGVKD. This CDR3 has 13 residues. Trimming removed 4 bases at V and 5 bases at J, with 11 bases between. DNA of the CDR3: TGTGCCATCAGTGCTACAGGGATGGAGACCCAGTACTTC. Translation: CAISATGMETQYF.

V usage is TRBV4-3 and J usage is TRBJ2-7; 11 nucleotides align to TRBD1. The V and J ends lost 3 bases and 5 bases, in that order; junction bases with no gene match: 6. The CDR3 has 15 amino acids. The germline V gene has CDR1 LGHNA and CDR2 YSLEER. This chain's CDR3 is CASSHRTGGGNEQYF. CDR3 sequence (DNA): TGCGCCAGCAGCCACAGGACAGGGGGCGGAAACGAGCAGTACTTC.

This clone was seen only a few times. V usage is TRBV2 and J usage is TRBJ2-7; the match to TRBD2 covers 7 bases. With 8 bases clipped from V and 3 bases from J, the junction kept 4 bases outside the gene matches. This CDR3 has 12 amino acids. CDR1 is SNHLY and CDR2 is FYNNEI in the germline V gene. Written as DNA, the CDR3 is TGTGCCAGCCTGGGGGGGATCTACGAGCAGTACTTC. Translating gives CASLGGIYEQYF.

This clone occurred once. The V call is TRBV9, the J call TRBJ2-3; perhaps TRBD2 as D (5 bases). Trimming shortened V by 0 bases and J by 2 bases, and 10 bases separated the two germline ends. This CDR3 comprises 15 residues. Germline assignment: CDR1 SGDLS and CDR2 YYNGEE. CDR3 DNA: TGTGCCAGCAGCGTAGAGCGGATTTACACAGATACGCAGTATTTT. Protein product: CASSVERIYTDTQYF.

The genes are TRBV28 and TRBJ1-3; D may be TRBD1 (5 bases). Deletions cut 5 bases from V and 0 bases from J, with 14 bases between. The CDR3 has 16 amino acids. Per the germline V gene, CDR1 is MDHEN and CDR2 is SYDVKM. CDR3 loop: CASSPYGGTSGNTIYF. Here the CDR3 DNA reads TGTGCCAGCAGTCCGTACGGGGGAACCTCTGGAAACACCATATATTTT.

This chain connects TRBV19 to TRBJ2-4; 8 bases are a match to TRBD2. The germline V gene encodes CDR1 LNHDA and CDR2 SQIVND (reference sequence). The CDR3 covers 13 residues. The ends lost 5 bases at V and 7 bases at J; junction bases unmatched: 4. In DNA form, the CDR3 reads TGTGCCAGTAGTCTCGCGGGAGGTAACATTCAGTACTTC. The encoded protein is CASSLAGGNIQYF.